Included here is one T cell receptor beta chain sequence, with context. Some clones are missing from TCRdb's copy, which holds only in-frame ones; the method was immunoSEQ multiplex PCR. The sample shows some 2 million clones, less than 95% of them seen only once. This sample stems from a study of shared clonotypes between healthy human individuals. Terminally differentiated effector memory CD45RA+ cells were excluded by CCR7 positive selection of CD45RO-negative cells. Sequenced input: naive CD8+ T cells sorted from blood. The sequence came from a man younger than 35 in good health.

In DNA form, the CDR3 reads TGCGCCAGCAGCCTAACCGGACAGGCCGATTCACCCCTCCACTTT. Translation gives CASSLTGQADSPLHF. The J gene is TRBJ1-6, the V gene TRBV4-1, with 7 bases fitting TRBD1. The CDR3 runs to 15 residues. Looked up from germline, CDR1 is MGHRA and CDR2 is YSYEKL. The V segment lost 4 bases and the J segment 8 bases; nucleotides outside the gene matches: 8.